Listed below are T cell receptor beta chains from one sample, sequenced in a study of control samples from healthy donors and cancer patients. Only in-frame clones appear in the TCRdb table, and some are missing; sequencing was by immunoSEQ multiplex PCR. The sample has around 90,000 clones, roughly 86% seen once. Sample: blood. Every receptor here comes from a man aged 25 to 45 in good health. Each CDR3 is given with its conserved first and last residue. A D gene is named only where the DNA matches it firmly. The size of a clone is reported for some rows only, either as once, few or many, or as a class for expanded clones.

v_gene	j_gene	d_gene	abundance	CDR3nt	CDR3aa
TRBV19	TRBJ1-5	-	-	TGTGCCCGATCGCCAGGACCCTTTAGCAATCAGCCCCAGCATTTT	CARSPGPFSNQPQHF
TRBV27	TRBJ2-1	-	-	TGTGCCAGCAGTCCCATAATGACCGTGTCCTACAATGAGCAGTTCTTC	CASSPIMTVSYNEQFF
TRBV6-5	TRBJ1-1	-	-	TGTGCCAGCAGTCCCCGGGGGGGAGGCACTGAAGCTTTCTTT	CASSPRGGGTEAFF
TRBV19	TRBJ2-3	-	-	TGTGCCAGTACCCCAGATACGCAGTATTTT	CASTPDTQYF
TRBV7-8	TRBJ1-5	-	-	TGTGCCAGCAGCTTAGCTGGGCCGGGTCAGCCCCAGCATTTT	CASSLAGPGQPQHF
TRBV5-6	TRBJ1-1	TRBD1	-	TGTGCCAGCAGCTCCCGGGGAGGGGGCACCGCTGAAGCTTTCTTT	CASSSRGGGTAEAFF
TRBV3-1/TRBV3-2	TRBJ2-4	-	-	TGTGCCAGCAGCCAAGATTTGGCCAAAAACATTCAGTACTTC	CASSQDLAKNIQYF
TRBV14	TRBJ2-5	-	-	TGTGCCAGCAGCCAAGGCTTTGCACGGGGAGAGACCCAGTACTTC	CASSQGFARGETQYF
TRBV5-6	TRBJ1-2	-	-	TGTGCCAGCAGCTCTACCCCTTCCGGGGTGGAGGGCTACACCTTC	CASSSTPSGVEGYTF
TRBV6-5	TRBJ1-2	-	-	TGTGCCAGCAGTTATCAGGCCATGATGAGCTACACCTTC	CASSYQAMMSYTF
TRBV5-1	TRBJ1-2	-	-	TGCGCCAGCAGCTTGGGCCGGCAGTCCCTAAATGTCGTCTACACCTTC	CASSLGRQSLNVVYTF
TRBV3-1/TRBV3-2	TRBJ2-2	-	-	TGTGCCAGCAGCGCGACCAGGGGTAGCAACACCGGGGAGCTGTTTTTT	CASSATRGSNTGELFF
TRBV5-1	TRBJ1-1	-	-	TGCGCCAGCAGCTCCGAACCTGCAGGGAACACTGAAGCTTTCTTT	CASSSEPAGNTEAFF
TRBV5-1	TRBJ2-2	-	-	TGCGCCAGCAGCCCTTTGGAGGGGCTCCCGAACACCGGGGAGCTGTTTTTT	CASSPLEGLPNTGELFF
TRBV24-1	TRBJ1-5	-	-	TGTGCCACCAGTGACCTCAATCAGCCCCAGCATTTT	CATSDLNQPQHF
TRBV30	TRBJ1-4	TRBD1	-	TGTGCCTGGGCCCCCGGACAGGCAACTAATGAAAAACTGTTTTTT	CAWAPGQATNEKLFF
TRBV2	TRBJ2-3	-	-	TGTGCCAGCAGTGAAGGGTCTACAGATACGCAGTATTTT	CASSEGSTDTQYF
TRBV30	TRBJ1-2	TRBD1	-	TGTGCCTGGGGACAGGGTTTCATCCGTCCATACACCTTC	CAWGQGFIRPYTF
TRBV3-1/TRBV3-2	TRBJ2-5	TRBD2	-	TGTGCCAGCAGCCCCCCGGGACTAGCGGGGGGGCCGCGTTTGGAGACCCAGTACTTC	CASSPPGLAGGPRLETQYF
TRBV19	TRBJ2-1	-	-	TGTGCCAGTAGTGGGGGGGCATATGAGCAGTTCTTC	CASSGGAYEQFF
TRBV6-6	TRBJ1-4	-	-	TGTGCCAGCAGTCCCCGCTTCGGAACTGCAACTAATGAAAAACTGTTTTTT	CASSPRFGTATNEKLFF
TRBV5-1	TRBJ1-1	-	-	TGCGCCAGCAGCTTGGCCCAGGGAATGGATGAAGCTTTCTTT	CASSLAQGMDEAFF
TRBV24-1	TRBJ2-1	TRBD1	-	TGTGCCACCAGTGATTTGGGGACAGATTCTAATGAGCAGTTCTTC	CATSDLGTDSNEQFF
TRBV27	TRBJ1-1	TRBD1	-	TGTGCCAGCAGTTTGACAGGGGGAGTAAGGAACACTGAAGCTTTCTTT	CASSLTGGVRNTEAFF
TRBV7-8	TRBJ2-2	TRBD1	-	TGTGCCAGCAGTTCCGGGACAGGGGTCCCCGGGGAGCTGTTTTTT	CASSSGTGVPGELFF
TRBV12-3/TRBV12-4	TRBJ1-4	-	-	TGTGCCAGTAACTCCGCAACTAATGAAAAACTGTTTTTT	CASNSATNEKLFF
TRBV13	TRBJ2-1	TRBD2	-	TGTGCCAGCAACGGTCCCGGGACTAGCGAGGGGCGTGAGCAGTTCTTC	CASNGPGTSEGREQFF
TRBV12-3/TRBV12-4	TRBJ1-2	-	-	TGTGCCAGCAGTTACGGGGATTATGGCTACACCTTC	CASSYGDYGYTF
TRBV5-4	TRBJ2-7	TRBD2	few	TGTGCCAGCAGCCCGGCGGGAGGGGGCGAGCAGTACTTC	CASSPAGGGEQYF
TRBV9	TRBJ1-2	-	-	TGTGCCAGCAGCGTCGACAGCAACTATGGCTACACCTTC	CASSVDSNYGYTF
TRBV6-5	TRBJ1-2	TRBD1	-	TGTGCCAGCAGGTATCAGGGGGCCTCCTATGGCTACACCTTC	CASRYQGASYGYTF
TRBV29-1	TRBJ1-3	-	-	TGCAGCGCCGAAGGAAACACCATATATTTT	CSAEGNTIYF
TRBV27	TRBJ2-4	TRBD1	once	TGTGCCAGCAGTTTGACCCCGGACAGGGGAGACATTCAGTACTTC	CASSLTPDRGDIQYF
TRBV11-2	TRBJ1-5	-	-	TGTGCCAGCAGCTTAGAGGGGGGGGGACAGCCCCAGCATTTT	CASSLEGGGQPQHF
TRBV7-2	TRBJ2-2	-	-	TGTGCCAGCAGCTCCCGCCTCGGGGGAAGTATCGGGGAGCTGTTTTTT	CASSSRLGGSIGELFF
TRBV18	TRBJ2-1	TRBD2	-	TGTGCCAGCTCACCTCGTCTAGCGGGGGGGTATGAGCAGTTCTTC	CASSPRLAGGYEQFF
TRBV29-1	TRBJ1-1	-	-	TGCAGCGTTGTACGGGGCATGAACACTGAAGCTTTCTTT	CSVVRGMNTEAFF
TRBV7-8	TRBJ2-5	-	-	TGTGCCAGCAGCCCTGCCCGGGACACACAAGAGACCCAGTACTTC	CASSPARDTQETQYF
TRBV24-1	TRBJ2-3	-	-	TGTGCCACCAGTGATTCCCCGAGGGGCGCAGATACGCAGTATTTT	CATSDSPRGADTQYF
TRBV11-3	TRBJ1-1	-	-	TGTGCCAGCAGCTTAGGGGCAGGCATGAACACTGAAGCTTTCTTT	CASSLGAGMNTEAFF
TRBV18	TRBJ1-5	-	-	TGTGCCAGCTCACCGGATAGGCAGGTCACGCCCCAGCATTTT	CASSPDRQVTPQHF